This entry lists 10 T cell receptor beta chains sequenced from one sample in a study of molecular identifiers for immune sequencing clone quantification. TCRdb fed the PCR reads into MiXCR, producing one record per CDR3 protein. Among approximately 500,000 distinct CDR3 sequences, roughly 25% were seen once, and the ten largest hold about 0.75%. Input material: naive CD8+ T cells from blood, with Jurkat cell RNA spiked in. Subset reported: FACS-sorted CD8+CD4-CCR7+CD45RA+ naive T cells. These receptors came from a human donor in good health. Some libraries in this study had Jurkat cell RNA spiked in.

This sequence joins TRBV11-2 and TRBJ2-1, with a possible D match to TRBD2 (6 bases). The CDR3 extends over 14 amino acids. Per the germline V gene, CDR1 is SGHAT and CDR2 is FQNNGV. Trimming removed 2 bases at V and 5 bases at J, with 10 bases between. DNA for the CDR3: TGTGCCAGCAGCTTATGGATAGCGGACAATGAGCAGTTCTTC. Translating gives CASSLWIADNEQFF. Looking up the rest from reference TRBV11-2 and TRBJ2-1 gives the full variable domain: EAGVAQSPRYKIIEKRQSVAFWCNPISGHATLYWYQQILGQGPKLLIQFQNNGVVDDSQLPKDRFSAERLKGVDSTLKIQPAKLEDSAVYLCASSLWIADNEQFFGPGTRLTVL.

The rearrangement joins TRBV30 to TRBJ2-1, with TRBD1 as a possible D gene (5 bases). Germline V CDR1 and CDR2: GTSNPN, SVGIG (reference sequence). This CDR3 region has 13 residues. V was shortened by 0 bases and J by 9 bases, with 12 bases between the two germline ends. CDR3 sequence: CAWSVGVVSEQFF. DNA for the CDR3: TGTGCCTGGAGTGTAGGGGTGGTCAGTGAGCAGTTCTTC.

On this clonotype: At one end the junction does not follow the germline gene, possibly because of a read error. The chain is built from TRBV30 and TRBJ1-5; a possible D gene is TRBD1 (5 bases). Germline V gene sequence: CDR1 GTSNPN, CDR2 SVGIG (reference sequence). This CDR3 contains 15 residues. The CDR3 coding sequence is TGTGCCTCACAAGACAGCAGCAATAGCGATCAGCCCCAGCATTTT. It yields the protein CASQDSSNSDQPQHF.

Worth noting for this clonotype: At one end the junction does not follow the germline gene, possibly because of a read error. The DNA of the CDR3 is TGTGCCAGCAGCTTAGGGATCGGACAGGCCATGAACACCGGGGAGCTGCTTTTT. It translates to CASSLGIGQAMNTGELLF. The chain is built from TRBV7-3 and TRBJ2-2, with 7 bases fitting TRBD1. This CDR3 region has 18 residues. Germline loops: CDR1 SGHTA, CDR2 FQGTGA.

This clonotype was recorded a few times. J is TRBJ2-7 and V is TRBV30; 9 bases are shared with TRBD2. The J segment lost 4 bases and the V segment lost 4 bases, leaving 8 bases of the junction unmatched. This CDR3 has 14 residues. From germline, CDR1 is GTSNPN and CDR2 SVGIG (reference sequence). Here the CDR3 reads CAWIPRTSEYEQYF. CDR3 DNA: TGTGCCTGGATCCCCCGGACTAGCGAATACGAGCAGTACTTC.

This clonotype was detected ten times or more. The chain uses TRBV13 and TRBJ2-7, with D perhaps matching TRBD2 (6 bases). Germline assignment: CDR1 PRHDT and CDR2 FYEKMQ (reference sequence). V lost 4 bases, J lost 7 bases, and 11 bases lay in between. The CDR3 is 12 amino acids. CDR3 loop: CASSSGRMEQYF. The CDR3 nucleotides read TGTGCCAGCAGCTCAGGGAGGATGGAGCAGTACTTC. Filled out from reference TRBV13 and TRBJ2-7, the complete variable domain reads AAGVIQSPRHLIKEKRETATLKCYPIPRHDTVYWYQQGPGQDPQFLISFYEKMQSDKGSIPDRFSAQQFSDYHSELNMSSLELGDSALYFCASSSGRMEQYFGPGTRLTVT.

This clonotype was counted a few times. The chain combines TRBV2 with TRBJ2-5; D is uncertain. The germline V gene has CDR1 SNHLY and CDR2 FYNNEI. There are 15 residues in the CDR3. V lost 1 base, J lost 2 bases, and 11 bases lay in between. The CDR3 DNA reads TGTGCCAGCAGTGAAGGATGGGCGGAACAAGAGACCCAGTACTTC. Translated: CASSEGWAEQETQYF.

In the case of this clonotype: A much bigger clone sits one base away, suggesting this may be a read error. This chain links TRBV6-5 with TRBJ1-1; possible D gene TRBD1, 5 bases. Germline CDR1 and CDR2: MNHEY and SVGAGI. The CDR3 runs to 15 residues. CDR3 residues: CASGYDGGGGTEAFF. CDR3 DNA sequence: TGTGCCAGCGGTTACGATGGGGGAGGAGGCACTGAAGCTTTCTTT.

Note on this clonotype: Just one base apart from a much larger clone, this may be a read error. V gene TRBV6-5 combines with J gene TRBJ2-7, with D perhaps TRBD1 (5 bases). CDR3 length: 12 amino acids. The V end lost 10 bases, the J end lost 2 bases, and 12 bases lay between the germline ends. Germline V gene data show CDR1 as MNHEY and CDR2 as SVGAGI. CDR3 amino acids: CATKGWTYEQYF. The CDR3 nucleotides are TGTGCCACCAAGGGGTGGACCTACGAGCAGTACTTC.

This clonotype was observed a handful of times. CDR3 in DNA: TGTGCCAGCAGTTATGGCAGCTATGGCTACACCTTC. It translates to CASSYGSYGYTF. J is TRBJ1-2 and V is TRBV6-5; no reliable D call. Germline-derived CDR1 and CDR2 are MNHEY and SVGAGI. The CDR3 runs 12 residues. The ends were cut back, 3 bases at V and 4 bases at J, with 6 bases in the middle.